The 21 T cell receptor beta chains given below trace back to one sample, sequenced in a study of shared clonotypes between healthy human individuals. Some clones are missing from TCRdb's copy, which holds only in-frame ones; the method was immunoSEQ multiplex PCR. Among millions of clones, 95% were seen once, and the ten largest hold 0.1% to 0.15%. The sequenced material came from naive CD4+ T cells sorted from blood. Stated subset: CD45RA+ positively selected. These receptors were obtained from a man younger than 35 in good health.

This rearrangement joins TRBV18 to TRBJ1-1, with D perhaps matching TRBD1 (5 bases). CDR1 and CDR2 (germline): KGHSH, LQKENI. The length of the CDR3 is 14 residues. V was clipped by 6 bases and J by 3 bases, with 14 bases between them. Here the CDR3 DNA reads TGTGCCAGCTCGTTCACTCAGGGAGACACTGAAGCTTTCTTT. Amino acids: CASSFTQGDTEAFF.

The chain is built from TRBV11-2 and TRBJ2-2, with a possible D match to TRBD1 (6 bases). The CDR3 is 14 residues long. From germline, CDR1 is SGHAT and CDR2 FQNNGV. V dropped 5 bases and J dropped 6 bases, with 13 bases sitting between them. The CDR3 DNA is TGTGCCAGCAGCCCAGGGCGGACAGCCGGGGAGCTGTTTTTT. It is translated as CASSPGRTAGELFF.

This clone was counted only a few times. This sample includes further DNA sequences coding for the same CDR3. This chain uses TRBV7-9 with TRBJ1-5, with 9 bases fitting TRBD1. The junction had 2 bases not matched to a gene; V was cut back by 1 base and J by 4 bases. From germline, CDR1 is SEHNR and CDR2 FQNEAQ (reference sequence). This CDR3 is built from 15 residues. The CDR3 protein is CASSLGTGVNQPQHF. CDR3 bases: TGTGCCAGCAGCTTAGGGACAGGGGTTAATCAGCCCCAGCATTTT.

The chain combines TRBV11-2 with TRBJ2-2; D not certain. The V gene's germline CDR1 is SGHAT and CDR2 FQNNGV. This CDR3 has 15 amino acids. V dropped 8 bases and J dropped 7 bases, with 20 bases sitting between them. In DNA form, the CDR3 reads TGTGCCAGCCATTTAGCACGGTCTAGTAGCGGGGAGCTGTTTTTT. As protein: CASHLARSSSGELFF. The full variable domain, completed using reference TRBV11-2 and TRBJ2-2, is EAGVAQSPRYKIIEKRQSVAFWCNPISGHATLYWYQQILGQGPKLLIQFQNNGVVDDSQLPKDRFSAERLKGVDSTLKIQPAKLEDSAVYLCASHLARSSSGELFFGEGSRLTVL.

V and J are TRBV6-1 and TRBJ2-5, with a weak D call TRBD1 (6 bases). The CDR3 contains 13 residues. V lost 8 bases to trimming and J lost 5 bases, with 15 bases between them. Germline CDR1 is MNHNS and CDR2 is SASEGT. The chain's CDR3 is CASRPGERETQYF. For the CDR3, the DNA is TGTGCCAGCCGTCCAGGGGAGCGGGAGACCCAGTACTTC.

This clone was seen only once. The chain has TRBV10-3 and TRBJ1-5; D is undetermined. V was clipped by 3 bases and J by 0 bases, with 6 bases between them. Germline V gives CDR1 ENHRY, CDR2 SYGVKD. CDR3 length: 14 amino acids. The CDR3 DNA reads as TGTGCCATCAGTGAAGATAATAGCAATCAGCCCCAGCATTTT. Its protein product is CAISEDNSNQPQHF.

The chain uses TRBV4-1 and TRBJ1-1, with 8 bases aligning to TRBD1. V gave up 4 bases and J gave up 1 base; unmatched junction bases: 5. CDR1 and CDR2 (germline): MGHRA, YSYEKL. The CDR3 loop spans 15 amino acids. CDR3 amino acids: CASSLTTGANTEAFF. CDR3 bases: TGCGCCAGCAGCCTTACGACAGGGGCGAACACTGAAGCTTTCTTT.

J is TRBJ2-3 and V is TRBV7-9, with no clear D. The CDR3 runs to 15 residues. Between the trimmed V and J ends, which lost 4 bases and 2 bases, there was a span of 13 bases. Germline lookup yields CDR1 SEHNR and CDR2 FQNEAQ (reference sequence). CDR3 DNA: TGTGCCAGCAGCTCCCACCGGGCAGACACAGATACGCAGTATTTT. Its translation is CASSSHRADTDTQYF.

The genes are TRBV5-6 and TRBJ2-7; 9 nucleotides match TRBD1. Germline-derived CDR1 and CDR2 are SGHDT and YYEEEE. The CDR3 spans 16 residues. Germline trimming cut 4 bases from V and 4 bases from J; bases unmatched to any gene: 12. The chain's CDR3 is CASSRTSDRGLYEQYF. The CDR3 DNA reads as TGTGCCAGCAGCCGTACATCGGACAGGGGACTTTACGAGCAGTACTTC.

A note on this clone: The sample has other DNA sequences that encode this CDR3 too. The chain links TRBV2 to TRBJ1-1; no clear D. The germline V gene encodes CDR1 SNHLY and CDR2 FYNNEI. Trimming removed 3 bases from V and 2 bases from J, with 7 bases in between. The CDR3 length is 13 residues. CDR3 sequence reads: CASSEAPNTEAFF. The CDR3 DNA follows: TGTGCCAGCAGTGAGGCACCAAACACTGAAGCTTTCTTT. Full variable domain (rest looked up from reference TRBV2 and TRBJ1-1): EPEVTQTPSHQVTQMGQEVILRCVPISNHLYFYWYRQILGQKVEFLVSFYNNEISEKSEIFDDQFSVERPDGSNFTLKIRSTKLEDSAMYFCASSEAPNTEAFFGQGTRLTVV.

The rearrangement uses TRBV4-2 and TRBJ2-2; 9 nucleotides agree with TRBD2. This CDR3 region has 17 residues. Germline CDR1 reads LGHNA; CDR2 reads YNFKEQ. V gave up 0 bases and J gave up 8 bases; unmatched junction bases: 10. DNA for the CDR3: TGTGCCAGCAGCCAAGAGTTCGCGGGAGGGCCGCAAGGGGAGCTGTTTTTT. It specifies CASSQEFAGGPQGELFF.

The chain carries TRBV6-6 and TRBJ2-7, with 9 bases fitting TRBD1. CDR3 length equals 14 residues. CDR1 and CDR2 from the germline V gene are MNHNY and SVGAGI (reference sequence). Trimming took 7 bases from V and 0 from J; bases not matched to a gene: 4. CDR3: CASTPGQGSYEQYF. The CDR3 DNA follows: TGTGCCAGCACCCCGGGACAGGGCTCCTACGAGCAGTACTTC.

The CDR3 DNA follows: TGTGCCAGCAGTGAGGGACAGGTGTATGGCTACACCTTC. It encodes CASSEGQVYGYTF. J is TRBJ1-2 and V is TRBV28; TRBD1 matches 8 bases. V was clipped by 5 bases and J by 5 bases; unmatched bases: 4. Per germline, CDR1 MDHEN and CDR2 SYDVKM. The CDR3 totals 13 residues.

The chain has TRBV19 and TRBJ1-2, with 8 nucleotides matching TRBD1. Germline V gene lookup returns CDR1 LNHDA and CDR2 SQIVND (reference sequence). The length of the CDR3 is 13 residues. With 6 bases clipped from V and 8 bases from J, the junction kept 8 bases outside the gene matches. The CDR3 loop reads CASSPGGVGGYTF. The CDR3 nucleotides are TGTGCCAGTAGCCCAGGGGGCGTAGGGGGCTACACCTTC.

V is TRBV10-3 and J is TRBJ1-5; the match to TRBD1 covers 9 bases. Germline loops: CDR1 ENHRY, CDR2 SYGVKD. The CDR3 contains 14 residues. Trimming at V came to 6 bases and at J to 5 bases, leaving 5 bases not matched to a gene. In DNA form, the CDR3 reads TGTGCCATCAGCATGACAGGGGGGGATCAGCCCCAGCATTTT. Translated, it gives CAISMTGGDQPQHF.

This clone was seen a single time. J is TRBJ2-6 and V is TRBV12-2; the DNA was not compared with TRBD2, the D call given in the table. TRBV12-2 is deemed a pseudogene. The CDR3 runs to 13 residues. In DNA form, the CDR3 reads TGTGCAAGTCGCAATACTGGGGCCAACGTCCTGACTTTC. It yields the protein CASRNTGANVLTF.

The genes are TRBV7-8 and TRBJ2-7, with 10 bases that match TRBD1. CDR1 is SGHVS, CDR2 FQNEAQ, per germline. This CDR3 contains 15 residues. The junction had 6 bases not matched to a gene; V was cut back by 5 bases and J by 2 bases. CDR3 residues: CASSLSDRGAYEQYF. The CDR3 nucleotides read TGTGCCAGCAGCCTATCGGACAGGGGGGCCTACGAGCAGTACTTC.

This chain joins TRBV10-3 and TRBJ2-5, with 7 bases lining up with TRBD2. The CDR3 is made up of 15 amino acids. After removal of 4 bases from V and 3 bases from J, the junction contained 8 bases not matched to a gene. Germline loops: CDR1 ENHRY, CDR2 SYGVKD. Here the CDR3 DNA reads TGTGCCATCAGTGCTTACGGGCGGGAGAAAGAGACCCAGTACTTC. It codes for CAISAYGREKETQYF.

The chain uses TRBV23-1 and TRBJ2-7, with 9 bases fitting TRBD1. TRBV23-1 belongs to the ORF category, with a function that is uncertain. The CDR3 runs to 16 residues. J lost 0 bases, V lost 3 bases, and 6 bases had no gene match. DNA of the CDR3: TGCGCCAGCAGTCAGTTAAAGACAGGGGGCTCCTACGAGCAGTACTTC. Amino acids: CASSQLKTGGSYEQYF.

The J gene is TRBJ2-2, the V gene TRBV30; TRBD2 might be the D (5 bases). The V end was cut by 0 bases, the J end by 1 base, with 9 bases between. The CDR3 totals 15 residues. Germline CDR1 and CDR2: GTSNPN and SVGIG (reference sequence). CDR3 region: CAWSVRGGNTGELFF. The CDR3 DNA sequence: TGTGCCTGGAGTGTACGAGGAGGGAACACCGGGGAGCTGTTTTTT.

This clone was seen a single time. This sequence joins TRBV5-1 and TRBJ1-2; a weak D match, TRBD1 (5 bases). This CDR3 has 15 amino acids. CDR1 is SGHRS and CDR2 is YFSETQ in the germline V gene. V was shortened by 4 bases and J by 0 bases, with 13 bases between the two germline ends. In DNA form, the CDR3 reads TGCGCCAGCAGCAAATTGGGACTTACTAACTATGGCTACACCTTC. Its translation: CASSKLGLTNYGYTF.